The 11 T cell receptor beta chains reported below all come from one sample, sequenced in a study of T cell responses to AZD1222 COVID-19 vaccine. The table came from immunoSEQ multiplex PCR; TCRdb's copy has only in-frame clones and leaves some out. The data hold 100,000 to 150,000 clones, with approximately 90% observed a single time. The source was peripheral blood, collected on day 0 of AZD1222 vaccination. Receptors originate from an adult in good health.

This clone was detected once. The V call is TRBV9, the J call TRBJ2-2, with 8 bases fitting TRBD1. Looked up from germline, CDR1 is SGDLS and CDR2 is YYNGEE. With V trimmed by 3 bases and J by 4 bases, 8 bases remained unmatched. The CDR3 spans 16 residues. CDR3: CASSAITDRVTGELFF. The CDR3 region has the DNA TGTGCCAGCAGCGCAATTACGGACAGGGTCACCGGGGAGCTGTTTTTT.

V usage is TRBV11-2 and J usage is TRBJ1-3, with D tentatively TRBD1 (5 bases). V dropped 0 bases and J dropped 2 bases, with 17 bases sitting between them. Per the germline V gene, CDR1 is SGHAT and CDR2 is FQNNGV. The CDR3 runs to 18 residues. CDR3 DNA: TGTGCCAGCAGCTTAGATTTGTCACGACAGCTCCCTGGAAACACCATATATTTT. As protein: CASSLDLSRQLPGNTIYF. The full variable domain, in which reference TRBV11-2 and TRBJ1-3 provide the parts outside the CDR3, is EAGVAQSPRYKIIEKRQSVAFWCNPISGHATLYWYQQILGQGPKLLIQFQNNGVVDDSQLPKDRFSAERLKGVDSTLKIQPAKLEDSAVYLCASSLDLSRQLPGNTIYFGEGSWLTVV.

The chain is built from TRBV6-5 and TRBJ2-3, with D unclear. The germline V gene encodes CDR1 MNHEY and CDR2 SVGAGI. The CDR3 is made up of 12 amino acids. The V gene lost 5 bases and the J gene lost 1 base, with 4 bases spanning the gap. The CDR3 spells CASSPRTDTQYF. CDR3 DNA sequence: TGTGCCAGCAGTCCACGCACAGATACGCAGTATTTT.

This clone was recorded a few times. The chain recombines TRBV6-2 or TRBV6-3 with TRBJ2-3; 11 bases are shared with TRBD1. Germline CDR1 reads MNHEY; CDR2 reads SVGEGT. The CDR3 has 16 amino acids. Germline trimming cut 6 bases from V and 5 bases from J; bases unmatched to any gene: 10. CDR3 nucleotides: TGTGCCAGCAGCTCCGGGACAGGGGGTGGTGAAGATACGCAGTATTTT. Protein product: CASSSGTGGGEDTQYF.

The V and J genes are TRBV27 and TRBJ2-5; D uncertain. With 1 base removed from V and 4 bases from J, the gap between germline ends came to 25 bases. In germline, CDR1 is MNHEY, CDR2 SMNVEV (reference sequence). This CDR3 comprises 19 residues. CDR3 amino acids: CASSLLPATRRGILETQYF. CDR3 sequence (DNA): TGTGCCAGCAGTTTATTGCCCGCGACCCGACGTGGGATTTTAGAGACCCAGTACTTC.

CDR3 loop: CASSQGQALGYTF. The CDR3, as DNA: TGTGCCAGCAGCCAGGGACAGGCTCTTGGCTACACCTTC. The chain has TRBV5-6 and TRBJ1-2; 8 positions match TRBD1. CDR3 length: 13 amino acids. Trimming removed 4 bases from V and 7 bases from J; junction bases left unmatched: 6. Germline values: CDR1 SGHDT, CDR2 YYEEEE.

The sample holds one count of this clone. This sequence joins TRBV19 and TRBJ2-1, with 7 nucleotides matching TRBD2. Germline trimming cut 6 bases from V and 7 bases from J; bases unmatched to any gene: 18. Germline V gives CDR1 LNHDA, CDR2 SQIVND (reference sequence). This CDR3 contains 17 residues. The CDR3: CASSPGGGALSGNEQFF. The CDR3 DNA is TGTGCCAGTAGCCCCGGCGGTGGGGCTCTTAGCGGGAATGAGCAGTTCTTC.

The gene calls are TRBV6-2 or TRBV6-3 and TRBJ2-1, with D possibly matching TRBD2 (6 bases). The germline V gene has CDR1 MNHEY and CDR2 SVGEGT. This CDR3 is 12 amino acids long. Trimming took off 6 bases at V and 12 bases at J, with 15 bases between the two ends. The DNA of the CDR3 is TGTGCCAGCAGGCCTAGCGCAATGAGGCAGTTCTTC. Its protein product is CASRPSAMRQFF.

This rearrangement joins TRBV4-1 to TRBJ1-6; no reliable D call. The CDR3 covers 16 residues. Germline V gene sequence: CDR1 MGHRA, CDR2 YSYEKL. Trimming shortened V by 1 base and J by 8 bases, and 15 bases separated the two germline ends. CDR3 in DNA: TGCGCCAGCAGCCAAGGATCGCGGACCTTATATTCACCCCTCCACTTT. It codes for CASSQGSRTLYSPLHF.

V gene TRBV12-3 or TRBV12-4 combines with J gene TRBJ1-6, with 7 nucleotides matching TRBD1. The CDR3 consists of 12 residues. J gave up 7 bases and V 11 bases, and 5 bases lay outside the gene matches. The CDR3 DNA sequence: TGTGCCGCAGGGGGAGGCAATTCACCCCTCCACTTT. Its protein is CAAGGGNSPLHF.

V gene TRBV4-2 combines with J gene TRBJ2-7; D is ambiguous. The CDR3 sequence is 13 residues long. CDR1 is LGHNA, CDR2 YNFKEQ, per germline. V shed 1 base and J shed 3 bases, with 7 bases lying between them. The chain's CDR3 is CASSQGPFYEQYF. In nucleotides, the CDR3 is TGTGCCAGCAGCCAAGGCCCTTTCTACGAGCAGTACTTC.